This T cell receptor beta chain was recovered during a study of Ad26.COV2.S vaccination and SARS-CoV-2 variants. Study summary: Enrolled in COV1001, the donor was in the Ad26.COV2.S trial arm, which received the vaccine. Administration of Ad26.COV2.S was intramuscular, either once or twice 56 days apart.

The length of the CDR3 is 15 residues. Trimming cost V 4 bases and J 0 bases; bases outside gene matches: 8. The V gene's germline CDR1 is SQVTM and CDR2 ANQGSEA. Sample treatment: 19 received Ad26.COV2.S at low or high dose, single or two shots; roughly five received placebo; per-sample allocation not given. All samples were drawn on day 63, counting from the first vaccine or placebo injection. Generated by immunoSEQ multiplex PCR, the TCRdb table keeps only in-frame clones and is missing some. The data contain around 300,000 clones, 88% of them singletons. The clonotype was recovered from a person between 18 and 60 years old who received the Ad26.COV2.S COVID-19 vaccine or a placebo. The chain is built from TRBV29-1 and TRBJ1-1; 7 bases match TRBD1. The specimen was peripheral blood, collected in a trial of Ad26.COV2.S vaccine versus placebo. The CDR3 here is CSVVPRQGVNTEAFF. The CDR3 bases are TGCAGCGTTGTTCCCAGACAGGGCGTGAACACTGAAGCTTTCTTT.